A selection of T cell receptor beta chains follows, all from one sample in a study of blood T cell repertoires in COVID-19. Method: immunoSEQ multiplex PCR; TCRdb's copy keeps in-frame clones and lacks some. Here the sample spans about half a million clones, approximately 85% being singletons. The sequencing input was peripheral blood. The receptors derive from a human donor in a cohort sampled during active COVID-19. Each CDR3 is given with its conserved first and last residue. The order of the fields is D gene, V gene, J gene, clone size, CDR3 protein, CDR3 DNA. A D gene is named only where the DNA matches it firmly. A clone size is listed for some rows: how often the clone was seen (once, few, many), or a class if it is expanded.

D: TRBD2; V: TRBV7-3; J: TRBJ2-3; size: .; CDR3: CASSLGLAGPDTQYF; DNA: TGTGCCAGCAGCCTAGGACTAGCGGGACCAGATACGCAGTATTTT
D: .; V: TRBV7-2; J: TRBJ2-7; size: .; CDR3: CASSLGQELYEQYF; DNA: TGTGCCAGCAGCTTAGGACAGGAGCTCTACGAGCAGTACTTC
D: .; V: TRBV12-3/TRBV12-4; J: TRBJ2-3; size: .; CDR3: CASTLPSLDTQYF; DNA: TGTGCCAGCACTCTCCCTTCGTTGGATACGCAGTATTTT
D: TRBD1; V: TRBV19; J: TRBJ1-2; size: few; CDR3: CASSPTGANYGYTF; DNA: TGTGCCAGTAGTCCGACAGGGGCTAACTATGGCTACACCTTC
D: .; V: TRBV7-2; J: TRBJ2-5; size: .; CDR3: CASSPKRGGLKQETQYF; DNA: TGTGCCAGCAGCCCGAAGAGGGGGGGTTTGAAACAAGAGACCCAGTACTTC
D: TRBD1; V: TRBV19; J: TRBJ2-1; size: .; CDR3: CASTPQRQGTNEQFF; DNA: TGTGCCAGTACCCCTCAAAGACAGGGGACGAATGAGCAGTTCTTC
D: .; V: TRBV18; J: TRBJ1-5; size: once; CDR3: CASSPSSGFNQPQHF; DNA: TGTGCCAGCTCACCTTCCAGCGGGTTCAATCAGCCCCAGCATTTT
D: .; V: TRBV28; J: TRBJ2-7; size: .; CDR3: CASSPQGYEQYF; DNA: TGTGCCAGCAGTCCCCAGGGGTACGAGCAGTACTTC
D: .; V: TRBV18; J: TRBJ2-7; size: .; CDR3: CASSPTGYEQYF; DNA: TGTGCCAGCTCCCCCACCGGTTACGAGCAGTACTTC
D: .; V: TRBV9; J: TRBJ2-3; size: .; CDR3: CASSPRGSGDTQYF; DNA: TGTGCCAGCAGCCCCCGGGGTAGCGGAGATACGCAGTATTTT
D: .; V: TRBV10-3; J: TRBJ1-1; size: .; CDR3: CATGGGPNTEAFF; DNA: TGTGCCACCGGTGGGGGCCCGAACACTGAAGCTTTCTTT
D: TRBD2; V: TRBV5-1; J: TRBJ2-7; size: .; CDR3: CASSRLAGGSYEQYF; DNA: TGCGCCAGCAGCCGACTAGCGGGAGGCTCCTACGAGCAGTACTTC
D: .; V: TRBV19; J: TRBJ2-7; size: .; CDR3: CASSSGPGSSYEQYF; DNA: TGTGCCAGTAGTTCCGGACCGGGGAGCTCCTACGAGCAGTACTTC
D: .; V: TRBV28; J: TRBJ2-1; size: .; CDR3: CASRGSSYNEQFF; DNA: TGTGCCAGCCGGGGGAGCTCCTACAATGAGCAGTTCTTC
D: TRBD1; V: TRBV2; J: TRBJ2-3; size: .; CDR3: CASSIPRGRTDTQYF; DNA: TGTGCCAGCAGTATTCCCAGGGGGCGCACAGATACGCAGTATTTT
D: .; V: TRBV27; J: TRBJ1-1; size: .; CDR3: CASSTPSSPNTEAFF; DNA: TGTGCCAGCAGCACTCCAAGCTCCCCGAACACTGAAGCTTTCTTT
D: TRBD2; V: TRBV6-1; J: TRBJ2-5; size: .; CDR3: CASSAWTAPRGETQYF; DNA: TGTGCCAGCAGTGCCTGGACTGCCCCGCGGGGGGAGACCCAGTACTTC
D: .; V: TRBV18; J: TRBJ2-7; size: .; CDR3: CASSPFSNRDSPRDEQYF; DNA: TGTGCCAGCTCACCCTTTTCGAACCGAGACTCCCCTCGGGACGAGCAGTACTTC
D: .; V: TRBV27; J: TRBJ2-5; size: .; CDR3: CASSLFGQETQYF; DNA: TGTGCCAGCAGTTTATTCGGTCAAGAGACCCAGTACTTC
D: .; V: TRBV7-2; J: TRBJ1-1; size: .; CDR3: CASSRNLNTEAFF; DNA: TGTGCCAGCAGTCGTAACTTGAACACTGAAGCTTTCTTT
D: .; V: TRBV28; J: TRBJ2-3; size: few; CDR3: CASTSGRAVSTDTQYF; DNA: TGTGCCAGCACATCCGGGCGGGCGGTTAGCACAGATACGCAGTATTTT
D: .; V: TRBV12-3/TRBV12-4; J: TRBJ2-7; size: .; CDR3: CASSLDKQYF; DNA: TGTGCCAGCAGTTTGGACAAGCAGTACTTC
D: .; V: TRBV12-2; J: TRBJ2-5; size: .; CDR3: CASRPGRQETQYF; DNA: TGTGCAAGTCGCCCCGGGAGACAAGAGACCCAGTACTTC
D: TRBD1; V: TRBV7-9; J: TRBJ2-5; size: .; CDR3: CASSRDRGGETQYF; DNA: TGTGCCAGCAGCCGGGACAGGGGAGGAGAGACCCAGTACTTC
D: TRBD2; V: TRBV28; J: TRBJ2-1; size: .; CDR3: CASSGGRGGEQFF; DNA: TGTGCCAGCAGCGGCGGGAGGGGGGGTGAGCAGTTCTTC
D: .; V: TRBV29-1; J: TRBJ2-2; size: .; CDR3: CSVERASSVSGELFF; DNA: TGCAGCGTTGAGAGGGCTAGCTCCGTATCCGGGGAGCTGTTTTTT
D: TRBD1; V: TRBV7-2; J: TRBJ2-7; size: .; CDR3: CASSSPGGLPPYEQYF; DNA: TGTGCCAGCAGCTCACCAGGGGGCTTGCCTCCCTACGAGCAGTACTTC
D: .; V: TRBV11-2; J: TRBJ2-7; size: .; CDR3: CASSLDPLVIYEQYF; DNA: TGTGCCAGCAGCTTGGACCCACTAGTCATCTACGAGCAGTACTTC
D: .; V: TRBV19; J: TRBJ2-1; size: .; CDR3: CASRSDRTPTYNEQFF; DNA: TGTGCCAGTAGAAGCGACAGGACACCAACCTACAATGAGCAGTTCTTC
D: TRBD1; V: TRBV2; J: TRBJ1-5; size: .; CDR3: CASNRDREQPQHF; DNA: TGTGCCAGCAACAGGGACAGGGAACAGCCCCAGCATTTT
D: .; V: TRBV6-2/TRBV6-3; J: TRBJ1-1; size: .; CDR3: CASSLRGEAFF; DNA: TGTGCCAGCAGTTTGCGGGGGGAAGCTTTCTTT
D: .; V: TRBV4-1; J: TRBJ2-7; size: .; CDR3: CASSHIAESSYEQYF; DNA: TGCGCCAGCAGCCACATAGCGGAAAGCTCCTACGAGCAGTACTTC
D: TRBD1; V: TRBV28; J: TRBJ1-2; size: .; CDR3: CASRSRGSTYGYTF; DNA: TGTGCCAGCAGATCCAGGGGGTCGACCTATGGCTACACCTTC
D: .; V: TRBV6-2/TRBV6-3; J: TRBJ1-5; size: few; CDR3: CASSYMTGNQPQHF; DNA: TGTGCCAGCAGTTACATGACGGGAAATCAGCCCCAGCATTTT
D: .; V: TRBV30; J: TRBJ2-3; size: .; CDR3: CAWSRGETSTDTQYF; DNA: TGTGCCTGGAGCAGGGGGGAAACTAGCACAGATACGCAGTATTTT
D: .; V: TRBV28; J: TRBJ1-5; size: .; CDR3: CASSSPSGGRGNQPQHF; DNA: TGTGCCAGCAGTTCTCCGTCCGGGGGGCGAGGAAATCAGCCCCAGCATTTT
D: .; V: TRBV30; J: TRBJ2-1; size: .; CDR3: CACEVSSNSNEQFF; DNA: TGTGCCTGCGAAGTGAGTTCTAACTCCAATGAGCAGTTCTTC
D: .; V: TRBV7-8; J: TRBJ2-6; size: .; CDR3: CASSRRSGANVLTF; DNA: TGTGCCAGCAGCCGCCGCTCTGGGGCCAACGTCCTGACTTTC
D: .; V: TRBV20-1; J: TRBJ1-4; size: few; CDR3: CSAPSYEKLFF; DNA: TGCAGTGCCCCGAGTTATGAAAAACTGTTTTTT
D: .; V: TRBV3-1/TRBV3-2; J: TRBJ2-3; size: .; CDR3: CASSHTGTGPYF; DNA: TGTGCCAGCAGCCATACCGGGACTGGGCCGTATTTT
D: TRBD2; V: TRBV19; J: TRBJ2-7; size: .; CDR3: CASSLTSGRVPYEQYF; DNA: TGTGCCAGTAGTCTGACTAGCGGGAGAGTTCCCTACGAGCAGTACTTC
D: .; V: TRBV2; J: TRBJ2-5; size: .; CDR3: CASSRDFSKTQYF; DNA: TGTGCCAGCAGCCGGGACTTTTCGAAGACCCAGTACTTC
D: TRBD2; V: TRBV4-1; J: TRBJ2-3; size: .; CDR3: CASSQDSGRAQYF; DNA: TGCGCCAGCAGCCAAGACAGCGGGAGGGCGCAGTATTTT
D: .; V: TRBV7-2; J: TRBJ2-3; size: .; CDR3: CASSSGTSTGTQYF; DNA: TGTGCCAGCAGCTCGGGCACCAGCACGGGAACGCAGTATTTT
D: TRBD2; V: TRBV11-2; J: TRBJ2-5; size: .; CDR3: CASSLVGVAGWQETQYF; DNA: TGTGCCAGCAGCTTAGTCGGGGTAGCGGGGTGGCAAGAGACCCAGTACTTC
D: TRBD2; V: TRBV4-1; J: TRBJ2-5; size: .; CDR3: CASSQLAGGPGETQYF; DNA: TGCGCCAGCAGCCAGTTAGCGGGAGGGCCGGGGGAGACCCAGTACTTC
D: .; V: TRBV5-1; J: TRBJ2-3; size: .; CDR3: CASSSGHSTDTQYF; DNA: TGCGCCAGCAGCTCGGGACACAGCACAGATACGCAGTATTTT
D: TRBD1; V: TRBV12-5; J: TRBJ1-1; size: .; CDR3: CASGPPDRGGTEAFF; DNA: TGTGCTAGTGGACCCCCCGACAGGGGCGGGACTGAAGCTTTCTTT
D: TRBD2; V: TRBV5-5; J: TRBJ2-5; size: .; CDR3: CASSLDAGAQETQYF; DNA: TGTGCCAGCAGCTTGGATGCGGGAGCGCAAGAGACCCAGTACTTC